The next 25 T cell receptor beta chains were all read from a single sample in a study of shared T cell receptors in the human thymus (dated by TCRdb to the early 2020s). The library was made by the immunoSEQ multiplex PCR assay. The immuneACCESS repertoire file appears here via TCRdb, limited to in-frame rearrangements. These files lack a portion of the clones; in checked studies, under half of the deficit traces to unresolved V genes, and the cause of the others is not known. The sample profile shows 700,000 or so clones; 70% to 90% of them were found once. The top ten clones comprise around 0.01% of the sample. This same sample was also part of a study on human thymus T cells.

Sequencing was carried out using thymocytes. The receptor set was obtained from a girl under three years old with a congenital heart defect. Donor details come from another sample of the same person, matched by shared clones.

In this sample, this clone turned up a few times. The CDR3 bases are TGTGCCAGCAGTCCGGACAGGGATAATTCACCCCTCCACTTT. It specifies CASSPDRDNSPLHF. The chain joins TRBV28 to TRBJ1-6; TRBD1 agrees at 8 bases. Losses at the gene ends were 5 bases for V and 5 bases for J; bases not matched to a gene: 2. From germline, CDR1 is MDHEN and CDR2 SYDVKM. The CDR3 is 14 residues long.

This chain joins TRBV6-4 and TRBJ2-1; unclear D gene. V dropped 2 bases and J dropped 0 bases, with 17 bases sitting between them. Germline V gene sequence: CDR1 MRHNA, CDR2 SNTAGT. This CDR3 is built from 18 residues. The CDR3 DNA is TGTGCCAGCAGTGACCTCCCCTTAGCATCGAGCTCCTACAATGAGCAGTTCTTC. This encodes CASSDLPLASSSYNEQFF.

This sequence joins TRBV14 and TRBJ2-1; 10 nucleotides match TRBD1. The ends lost 2 bases at V and 6 bases at J; junction bases unmatched: 7. The CDR3 has 16 residues. The germline V gene has CDR1 SGHDN and CDR2 FVKESK. The CDR3 spells CASSQPGTGATNEQFF. CDR3 coding DNA: TGTGCCAGCAGCCAACCCGGGACAGGGGCGACCAATGAGCAGTTCTTC.

This clone was observed a single time. This chain links TRBV25-1 with TRBJ1-2, with 8 bases fitting TRBD1. The germline gives CDR1 MGHDK, CDR2 SYGVNS. This CDR3 comprises 11 residues. With V trimmed by 4 bases and J by 10 bases, 2 bases remained unmatched. The CDR3 sequence: CASSATGVYTF. In DNA, the CDR3 is TGTGCCAGCAGTGCGACAGGGGTCTACACCTTC.

The rearrangement joins TRBV30 to TRBJ2-5; D gene ambiguous. The CDR3 length is 15 residues. CDR1 is GTSNPN, CDR2 SVGIG, per germline (reference sequence). V was cut by 2 bases and J by 2 bases, with 15 bases left in between. This CDR3 reads CAWSSGRKLQETQYF. The CDR3, as DNA: TGTGCCTGGAGTTCTGGCAGGAAGTTACAAGAGACCCAGTACTTC.

The CDR3 region is CASSVEPGQGANYGYTF. DNA for the CDR3: TGTGCCAGCAGCGTAGAACCGGGACAGGGGGCCAACTATGGCTACACCTTC. The chain has TRBV9 and TRBJ1-2, with 12 bases lining up with TRBD1. Germline V CDR1 and CDR2: SGDLS, YYNGEE. The CDR3 sequence is 17 residues long. Unmatched junction bases numbered 5, after V lost 0 bases and J lost 2 bases.

The rearrangement links TRBV28 to TRBJ1-2; D gene uncertain. The CDR3 is 10 amino acids. V lost 8 bases and J 6 bases, leaving 7 bases between the germline ends. Germline loops: CDR1 MDHEN, CDR2 SYDVKM. The CDR3 sequence: CASSPDGYTF. Written as DNA, the CDR3 is TGTGCCAGCTCCCCCGATGGCTACACCTTC.

V and J are TRBV14 and TRBJ1-2, with 9 positions matching TRBD1. V lost 0 bases to trimming and J lost 6 bases; unmatched junction nucleotides: 14. The CDR3 has 18 amino acids. Germline CDR1 and CDR2: SGHDN and FVKESK. The CDR3: CASSQDDIHQQGADGYTF. The CDR3 bases are TGTGCCAGCAGCCAAGATGATATACATCAACAGGGGGCTGATGGCTACACCTTC.

The rearrangement links TRBV11-2 to TRBJ2-2; D gene uncertain. The CDR3 has 15 residues. Germline CDR1 reads SGHAT; CDR2 reads FQNNGV. Deletions cut 2 bases from V and 3 bases from J, with 10 bases between. CDR3 sequence reads: CASSLYGTDTGELFF. CDR3 sequence (DNA): TGTGCCAGCAGCTTATATGGCACCGACACCGGGGAGCTGTTTTTT.

The chain combines TRBV7-9 with TRBJ2-5; TRBD2 agrees at 7 bases. Trimming at V came to 0 bases and at J to 3 bases, leaving 4 bases not matched to a gene. The CDR3 has 15 residues. The germline V gene has CDR1 SEHNR and CDR2 FQNEAQ (reference sequence). CDR3 DNA sequence: TGTGCCAGCAGCTTAGCGTTGGCGGGGGAAGAGACCCAGTACTTC. Its translation is CASSLALAGEETQYF.

The chain has TRBV2 and TRBJ2-7; D is perhaps TRBD2 (5 bases). With 2 bases removed from V and 2 bases from J, the gap between germline ends came to 16 bases. Germline loops: CDR1 SNHLY, CDR2 FYNNEI. This CDR3 region has 16 residues. CDR3 sequence (DNA): TGTGCCAGCAGTGAACTTGGTCGGACGGAGGCCTACGAGCAGTACTTC. Its protein is CASSELGRTEAYEQYF.

This clone appeared a few times. The chain has TRBV15 and TRBJ1-5, with 7 positions matching TRBD1. This CDR3 spans 16 amino acids. V trimming: 5 bases; J trimming: 0 bases; junction bases outside the gene matches: 7. Germline V CDR1 and CDR2: LNHNV, YYDKDF (reference sequence). In nucleotides, the CDR3 is TGTGCCACCAGCGAGGGGGCAGACTATAGCAATCAGCCCCAGCATTTT. As protein: CATSEGADYSNQPQHF.

This chain links TRBV20-1 with TRBJ2-5; D is possibly TRBD2 (6 bases). Germline assignment: CDR1 DFQATT and CDR2 SNEGSKA (reference sequence). This CDR3 comprises 10 residues. This CDR3 is CKAGLETQYF. The CDR3, as DNA: TGCAAGGCGGGACTAGAGACCCAGTACTTC.

This clone was counted only a few times. The CDR3 region has the DNA TGCGCCAGCAGCCAAGACAGGAAATTGTTTGATTCACCCCTCCACTTT. Protein sequence: CASSQDRKLFDSPLHF. V gene TRBV4-3 combines with J gene TRBJ1-6; no clear D. Per germline, CDR1 LGHNA and CDR2 YSLEER. The V gene lost 0 bases and the J gene lost 8 bases, with 14 bases spanning the gap. This CDR3 is built from 16 residues.

The rearrangement links TRBV11-2 to TRBJ1-2, with TRBD1 matching over 9 bases. The length of the CDR3 is 15 residues. The junction had 12 bases not matched to a gene; V was cut back by 5 bases and J by 8 bases. Germline V lookup: CDR1 SGHAT, CDR2 FQNNGV. This CDR3 is CASSVRRDRVGGYTF. The CDR3 region has the DNA TGTGCCAGCAGCGTACGACGGGACAGGGTAGGCGGCTACACCTTC.

CDR3 bases: TGTGCTAGTGGCCCCCGTACAGGCTACCCCTCCTACGAGCAGTACTTC. Amino acid sequence: CASGPRTGYPSYEQYF. J is TRBJ2-7 and V is TRBV12-5; tentative D call: TRBD1 (5 bases). Trimming stripped 6 bases from V and 0 bases from J, with 18 bases between. Germline CDR1 and CDR2: LGHNT and FRNRAP. There are 16 residues in the CDR3. Together with reference TRBV12-5 and TRBJ2-7, the CDR3 gives the full variable domain: DARVTQTPRHKVTEMGQEVTMRCQPILGHNTVFWYRQTMMQGLELLAYFRNRAPLDDSGMPKDRFSAEMPDATLATLKIQPSEPRDSAVYFCASGPRTGYPSYEQYFGPGTRLTVT.

CDR3 DNA sequence: TGCGCCAGCAGCCAAGACAGGGGCTCACAAAACATTCAGTACTTC. It encodes CASSQDRGSQNIQYF. This chain connects TRBV4-1 to TRBJ2-4; weak D call: TRBD1 (6 bases). Germline V CDR1 and CDR2: MGHRA, YSYEKL. The V end was cut by 0 bases, the J end by 5 bases, with 11 bases between. The CDR3 has 15 amino acids.

This clone appeared once. This chain links TRBV14 with TRBJ1-2, with D maybe TRBD1 (5 bases). The CDR3 loop spans 17 amino acids. V was clipped by 3 bases and J by 3 bases, with 20 bases between them. CDR1 is SGHDN, CDR2 FVKESK, per germline. Here the CDR3 reads CASSHYGALPPYYGYTF. The CDR3 DNA is TGTGCCAGCAGCCACTATGGGGCTCTCCCACCCTACTATGGCTACACCTTC.

This sequence joins TRBV27 and TRBJ1-2; 8 nucleotides line up with TRBD1. CDR1 and CDR2 (germline): MNHEY, SMNVEV (reference sequence). Unmatched junction bases numbered 10, after V lost 3 bases and J lost 4 bases. This CDR3 is 16 amino acids long. The CDR3 here is CASSLGGGQALYGYTF. The CDR3 DNA reads as TGTGCCAGCAGTTTGGGAGGGGGACAGGCCCTCTATGGCTACACCTTC.

The chain combines TRBV7-2 with TRBJ2-2; the D gene is possibly TRBD2 (5 bases). The CDR3 sequence is 14 residues long. The germline V gene encodes CDR1 SGHTA and CDR2 FQGNSA. The V end lost 3 bases, the J end lost 6 bases, and 11 bases lay between the germline ends. The CDR3 region is CASSFEGISGELFF. CDR3 in DNA: TGTGCCAGCAGCTTTGAGGGTATCTCCGGGGAGCTGTTTTTT.

The chain links TRBV5-1 to TRBJ1-2, with TRBD1 identical over 7 bases. From germline, CDR1 is SGHRS and CDR2 YFSETQ. CDR3 length: 16 residues. V trimming: 0 bases; J trimming: 4 bases; junction bases outside the gene matches: 9. This chain's CDR3 is CASSLAGTEGFYGYTF. The CDR3 DNA reads as TGCGCCAGCAGCTTGGCCGGGACAGAAGGATTCTATGGCTACACCTTC.

The genes are TRBV25-1 and TRBJ2-7, with 7 bases matching TRBD1. The CDR3 extends over 16 amino acids. V lost 5 bases, J lost 2 bases, and 12 bases stayed unmatched. The germline CDR1 and CDR2 sequences are MGHDK and SYGVNS. For the CDR3, the DNA is TGTGCCAGCAGTCAACCAAGGACGGGACAGACCTACGAGCAGTACTTC. It is translated as CASSQPRTGQTYEQYF.

The chain employs TRBV9 and TRBJ2-1; D perhaps matches TRBD2 (6 bases). CDR3 length equals 16 residues. V lost 7 bases and J 4 bases, leaving 21 bases between the germline ends. Looked up from germline, CDR1 is SGDLS and CDR2 is YYNGEE. CDR3: CASAGPTPAGYNEQFF. In nucleotides, the CDR3 is TGTGCCAGCGCAGGACCCACCCCCGCGGGGTACAATGAGCAGTTCTTC.

The gene calls are TRBV5-4 and TRBJ1-6, with 10 bases identical to TRBD1. The CDR3 has 15 amino acids. V lost 3 bases to trimming and J lost 8 bases; unmatched junction nucleotides: 5. Germline V gene lookup returns CDR1 SGHNT and CDR2 YYREEE (reference sequence). The CDR3 is CASSSTGTGDSPLHF. CDR3 coding DNA: TGTGCCAGCAGCTCGACCGGGACAGGGGATTCACCCCTCCACTTT.

The V gene is TRBV7-7, the J gene TRBJ1-2, with 9 bases identical to TRBD1. CDR1 is SSHAT and CDR2 is FNYEAQ in the germline V gene (reference sequence). The CDR3 is 16 amino acids. Losses at the gene ends were 5 bases for V and 3 bases for J; bases not matched to a gene: 10. CDR3 residues: CASSPLGQGNDYGYTF. DNA for the CDR3: TGTGCCAGCAGCCCCTTGGGACAGGGAAACGACTATGGCTACACCTTC.